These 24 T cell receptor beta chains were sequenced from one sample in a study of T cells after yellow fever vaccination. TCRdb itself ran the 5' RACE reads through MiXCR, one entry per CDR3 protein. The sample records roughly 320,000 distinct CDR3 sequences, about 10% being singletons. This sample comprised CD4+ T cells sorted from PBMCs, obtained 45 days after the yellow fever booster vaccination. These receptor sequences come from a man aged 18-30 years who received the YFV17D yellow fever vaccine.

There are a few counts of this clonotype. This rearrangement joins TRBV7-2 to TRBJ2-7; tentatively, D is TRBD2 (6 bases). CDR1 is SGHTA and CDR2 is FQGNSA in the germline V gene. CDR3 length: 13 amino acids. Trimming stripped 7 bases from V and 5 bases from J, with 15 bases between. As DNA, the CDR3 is TGTGCCAGCAAGAGCGGCGGGGCCGACGAGCAGTACTTC. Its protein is CASKSGGADEQYF. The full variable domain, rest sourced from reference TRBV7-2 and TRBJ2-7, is GAGVSQSPSNKVTEKGKDVELRCDPISGHTALYWYRQSLGQGLEFLIYFQGNSAPDKSGLPSDRFSAERTGGSVSTLTIQRTQQEDSAVYLCASKSGGADEQYFGPGTRLTVT.

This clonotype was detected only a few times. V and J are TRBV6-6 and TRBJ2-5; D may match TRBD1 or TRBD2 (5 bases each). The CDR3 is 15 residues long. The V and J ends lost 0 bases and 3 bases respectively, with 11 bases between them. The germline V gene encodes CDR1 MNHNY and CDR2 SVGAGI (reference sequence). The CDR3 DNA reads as TGTGCCAGCAGTTACTCGGGGGTTGGGAAAGAGACCCAGTACTTC. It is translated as CASSYSGVGKETQYF.

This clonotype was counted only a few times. The CDR3 bases are TGCGCCAGCCGGGGACAGGGACGACGCGAAGATCCTAATGAGCAGTTCTTC. Protein product: CASRGQGRREDPNEQFF. The rearrangement uses TRBV5-1 and TRBJ2-1; 9 bases match TRBD1. The CDR3 runs to 17 residues. The V gene's germline CDR1 is SGHRS and CDR2 YFSETQ. The V and J ends lost 7 bases and 7 bases, in that order; junction bases with no gene match: 18.

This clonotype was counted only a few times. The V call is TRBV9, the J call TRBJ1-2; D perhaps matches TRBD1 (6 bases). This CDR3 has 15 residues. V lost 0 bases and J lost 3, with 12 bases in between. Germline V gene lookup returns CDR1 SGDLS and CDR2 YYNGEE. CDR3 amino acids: CASSVAGQPYYGYTF. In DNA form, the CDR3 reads TGTGCCAGCAGCGTAGCAGGACAGCCTTACTATGGCTACACCTTC.

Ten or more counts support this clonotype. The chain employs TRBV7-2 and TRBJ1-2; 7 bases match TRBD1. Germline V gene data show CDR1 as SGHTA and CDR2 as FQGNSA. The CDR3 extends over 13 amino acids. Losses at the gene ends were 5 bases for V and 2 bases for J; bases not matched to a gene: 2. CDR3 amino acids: CASSRDSNYGYTF. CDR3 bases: TGTGCCAGCAGCAGGGACAGCAACTATGGCTACACCTTC.

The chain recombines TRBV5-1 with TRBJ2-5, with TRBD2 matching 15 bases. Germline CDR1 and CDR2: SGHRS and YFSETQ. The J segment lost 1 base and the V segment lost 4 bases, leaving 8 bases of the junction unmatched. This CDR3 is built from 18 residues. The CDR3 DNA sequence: TGCGCCAGCAGCCAGAGCGGGACTAGCGGGGGGTGCCAAGAGACCCAGTACTTC. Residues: CASSQSGTSGGCQETQYF.

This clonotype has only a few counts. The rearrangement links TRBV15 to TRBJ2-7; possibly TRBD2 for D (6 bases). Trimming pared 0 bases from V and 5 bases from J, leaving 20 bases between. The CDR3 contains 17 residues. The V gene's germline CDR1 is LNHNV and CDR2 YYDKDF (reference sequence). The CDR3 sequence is CATSRDFLTGGAHEQYF. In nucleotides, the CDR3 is TGTGCCACCAGCAGAGATTTCCTAACGGGCGGGGCCCACGAGCAGTACTTC. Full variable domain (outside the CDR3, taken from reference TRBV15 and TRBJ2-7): DAMVIQNPRYQVTQFGKPVTLSCSQTLNHNVMYWYQQKSSQAPKLLFHYYDKDFNNEADTPDNFQSRRPNTSFCFLDIRSPGLGDTAMYLCATSRDFLTGGAHEQYFGPGTRLTVT.

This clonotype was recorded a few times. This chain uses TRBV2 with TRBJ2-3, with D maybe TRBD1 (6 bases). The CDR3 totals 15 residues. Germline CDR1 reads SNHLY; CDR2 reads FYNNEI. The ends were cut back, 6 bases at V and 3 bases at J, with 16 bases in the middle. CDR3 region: CASRGHLTQTDTQYF. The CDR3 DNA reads TGTGCCAGCAGGGGACACTTGACACAGACAGATACGCAGTATTTT.

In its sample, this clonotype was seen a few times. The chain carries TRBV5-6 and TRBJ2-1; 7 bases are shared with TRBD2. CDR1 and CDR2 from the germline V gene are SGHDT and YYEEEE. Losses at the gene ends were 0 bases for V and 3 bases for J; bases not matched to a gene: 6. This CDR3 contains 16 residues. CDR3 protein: CASSLGRLAVYNEQFF. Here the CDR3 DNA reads TGTGCCAGCAGCTTGGGGCGTCTAGCGGTCTACAATGAGCAGTTCTTC.

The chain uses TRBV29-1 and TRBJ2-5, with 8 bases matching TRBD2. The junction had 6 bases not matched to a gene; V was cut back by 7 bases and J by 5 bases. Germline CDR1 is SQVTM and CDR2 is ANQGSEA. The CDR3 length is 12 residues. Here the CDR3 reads CSALGGAETQYF. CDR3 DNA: TGCAGCGCCCTCGGGGGGGCGGAGACCCAGTACTTC.

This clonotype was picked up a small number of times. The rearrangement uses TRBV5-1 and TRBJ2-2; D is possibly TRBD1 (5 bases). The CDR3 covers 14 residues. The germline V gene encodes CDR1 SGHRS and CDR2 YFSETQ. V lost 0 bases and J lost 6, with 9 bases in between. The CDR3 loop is CASSLGQISGELFF. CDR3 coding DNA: TGCGCCAGCAGCTTGGGACAGATTTCCGGGGAGCTGTTTTTT.

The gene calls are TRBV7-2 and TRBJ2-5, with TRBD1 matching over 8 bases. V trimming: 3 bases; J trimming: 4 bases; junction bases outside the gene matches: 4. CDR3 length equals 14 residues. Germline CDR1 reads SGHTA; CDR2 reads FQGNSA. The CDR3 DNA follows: TGTGCCAGCAGCTTGACAGGGGAAAGAGAGACCCAGTACTTC. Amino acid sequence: CASSLTGERETQYF.

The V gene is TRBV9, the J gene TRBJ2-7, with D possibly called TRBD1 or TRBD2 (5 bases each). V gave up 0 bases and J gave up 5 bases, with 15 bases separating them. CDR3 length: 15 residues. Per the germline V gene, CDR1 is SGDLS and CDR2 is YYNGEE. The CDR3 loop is CASSVEGSAGHEQYF. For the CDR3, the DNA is TGTGCCAGCAGCGTAGAGGGGAGCGCCGGCCACGAGCAGTACTTC.

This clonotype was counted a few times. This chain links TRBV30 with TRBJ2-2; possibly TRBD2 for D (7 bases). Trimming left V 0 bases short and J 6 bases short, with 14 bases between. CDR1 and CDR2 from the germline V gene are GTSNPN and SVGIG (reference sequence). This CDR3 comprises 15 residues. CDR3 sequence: CAWSVGGALSGELFF. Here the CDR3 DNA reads TGTGCCTGGAGTGTAGGGGGGGCCTTGTCCGGGGAGCTGTTTTTT.

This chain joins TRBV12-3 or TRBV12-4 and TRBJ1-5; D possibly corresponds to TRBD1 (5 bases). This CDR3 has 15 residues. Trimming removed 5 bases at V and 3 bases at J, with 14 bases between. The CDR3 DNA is TGTGCCAGCAGTGGCCAGGCGGGGCACAATCAGCCCCAGCATTTT. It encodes CASSGQAGHNQPQHF.

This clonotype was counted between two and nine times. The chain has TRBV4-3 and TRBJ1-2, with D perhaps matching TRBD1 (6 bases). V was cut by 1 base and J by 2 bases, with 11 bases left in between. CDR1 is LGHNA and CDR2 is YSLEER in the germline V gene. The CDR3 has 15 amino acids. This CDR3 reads CASSQGSQGNYGYTF. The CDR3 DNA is TGCGCCAGCAGCCAAGGGAGTCAGGGGAACTATGGCTACACCTTC.

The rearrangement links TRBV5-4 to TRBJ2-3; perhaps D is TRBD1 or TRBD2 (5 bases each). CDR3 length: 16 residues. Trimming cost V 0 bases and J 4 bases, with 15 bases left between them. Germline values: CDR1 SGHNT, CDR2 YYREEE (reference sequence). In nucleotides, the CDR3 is TGTGCCAGCAGCTTGGGAGGGCAGGGTTGGGCAGATACGCAGTATTTT. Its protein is CASSLGGQGWADTQYF.

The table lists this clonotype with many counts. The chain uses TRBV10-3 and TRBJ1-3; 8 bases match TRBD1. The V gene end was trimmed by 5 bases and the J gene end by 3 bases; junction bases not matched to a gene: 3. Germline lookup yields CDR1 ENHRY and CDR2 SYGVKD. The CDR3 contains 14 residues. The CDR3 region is CAISLGQGGNTIYF. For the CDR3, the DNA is TGTGCCATCAGTCTTGGACAGGGTGGAAACACCATATATTTT.

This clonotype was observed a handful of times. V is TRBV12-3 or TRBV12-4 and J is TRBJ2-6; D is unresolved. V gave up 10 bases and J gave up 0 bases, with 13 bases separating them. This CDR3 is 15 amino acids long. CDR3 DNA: TGTGCCACCCATCCCCGGTTCTCTGGGGCCAACGTCCTGACTTTC. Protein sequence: CATHPRFSGANVLTF.

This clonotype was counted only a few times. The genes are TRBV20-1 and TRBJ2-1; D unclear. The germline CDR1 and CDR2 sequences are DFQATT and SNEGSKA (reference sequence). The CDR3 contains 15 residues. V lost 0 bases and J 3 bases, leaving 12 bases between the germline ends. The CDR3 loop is CSARDRVGIYNEQFF. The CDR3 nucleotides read TGCAGTGCTAGAGATCGGGTAGGAATCTACAATGAGCAGTTCTTC.

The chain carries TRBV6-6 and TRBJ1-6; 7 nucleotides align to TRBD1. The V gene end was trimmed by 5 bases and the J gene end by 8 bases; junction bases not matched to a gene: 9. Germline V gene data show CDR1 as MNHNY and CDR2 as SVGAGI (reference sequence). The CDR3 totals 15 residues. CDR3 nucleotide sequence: TGTGCCAGCAGTACCGCCAGGGGGGCCCATTCACCCCTCCACTTT. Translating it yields CASSTARGAHSPLHF.

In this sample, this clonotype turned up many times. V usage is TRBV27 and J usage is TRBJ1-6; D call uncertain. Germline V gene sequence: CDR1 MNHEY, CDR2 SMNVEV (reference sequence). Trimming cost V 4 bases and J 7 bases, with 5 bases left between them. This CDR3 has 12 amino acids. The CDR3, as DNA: TGTGCCAGCAGTTATTGGAATTCACCCCTCCACTTT. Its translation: CASSYWNSPLHF.

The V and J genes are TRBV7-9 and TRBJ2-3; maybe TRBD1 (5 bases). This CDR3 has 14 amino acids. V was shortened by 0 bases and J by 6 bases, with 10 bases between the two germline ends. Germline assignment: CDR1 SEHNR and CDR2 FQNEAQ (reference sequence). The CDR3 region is CASSLAQGMDTQYF. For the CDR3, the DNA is TGTGCCAGCAGCTTAGCGCAGGGTATGGATACGCAGTATTTT.

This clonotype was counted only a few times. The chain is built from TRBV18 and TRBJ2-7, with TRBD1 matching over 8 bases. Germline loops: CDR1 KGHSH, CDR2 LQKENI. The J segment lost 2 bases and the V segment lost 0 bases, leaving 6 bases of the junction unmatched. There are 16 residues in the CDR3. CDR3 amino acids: CASSPPLGQGAYEQYF. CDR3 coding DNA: TGTGCCAGCTCACCACCGCTCGGACAGGGTGCCTACGAGCAGTACTTC.